This TCR beta chain appears in the sequencing data of a study of T-cell memory formation after mild COVID-19. TCRdb recomputed calls from the 5' RACE reads with MiXCR, one row per CDR3 protein. The sample yields 470,000 or so distinct CDR3 sequences, roughly 18% seen once. This sequence originates from a man between 18 and 35 years old who had mild COVID-19 (a few samples of this study predate the infection). Cell type and time point are not known. Sequenced sample: PBMCs or a T cell subset sorted from them (not recorded which).

DNA of the CDR3: TGTGCCAGCAGTCATACACGCTCAGGACTGATATCTAACTATGGCTACACCTTC. Protein product: CASSHTRSGLISNYGYTF. This rearrangement joins TRBV12-3 or TRBV12-4 to TRBJ1-2; D is uncertain. Trimming shortened V by 5 bases and J by 0 bases, and 22 bases separated the two germline ends. The CDR3 consists of 18 residues.